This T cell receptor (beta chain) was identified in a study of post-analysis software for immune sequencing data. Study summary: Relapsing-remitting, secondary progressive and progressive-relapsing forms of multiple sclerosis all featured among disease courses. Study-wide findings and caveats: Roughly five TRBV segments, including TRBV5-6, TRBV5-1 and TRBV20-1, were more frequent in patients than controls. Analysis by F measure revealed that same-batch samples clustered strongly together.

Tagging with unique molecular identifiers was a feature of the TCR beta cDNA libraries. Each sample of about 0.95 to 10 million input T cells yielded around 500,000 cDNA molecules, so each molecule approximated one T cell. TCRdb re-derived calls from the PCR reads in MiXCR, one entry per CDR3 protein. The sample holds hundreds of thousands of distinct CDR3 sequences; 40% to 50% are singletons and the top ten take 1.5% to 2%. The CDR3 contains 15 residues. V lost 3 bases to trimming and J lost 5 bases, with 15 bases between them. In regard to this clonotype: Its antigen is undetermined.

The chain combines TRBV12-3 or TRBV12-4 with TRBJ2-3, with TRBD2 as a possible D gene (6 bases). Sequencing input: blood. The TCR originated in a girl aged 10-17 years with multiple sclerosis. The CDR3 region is CASSFRGGPVDTQYF. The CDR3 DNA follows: TGTGCCAGCAGTTTCCGCGGAGGGCCAGTAGATACGCAGTATTTT.